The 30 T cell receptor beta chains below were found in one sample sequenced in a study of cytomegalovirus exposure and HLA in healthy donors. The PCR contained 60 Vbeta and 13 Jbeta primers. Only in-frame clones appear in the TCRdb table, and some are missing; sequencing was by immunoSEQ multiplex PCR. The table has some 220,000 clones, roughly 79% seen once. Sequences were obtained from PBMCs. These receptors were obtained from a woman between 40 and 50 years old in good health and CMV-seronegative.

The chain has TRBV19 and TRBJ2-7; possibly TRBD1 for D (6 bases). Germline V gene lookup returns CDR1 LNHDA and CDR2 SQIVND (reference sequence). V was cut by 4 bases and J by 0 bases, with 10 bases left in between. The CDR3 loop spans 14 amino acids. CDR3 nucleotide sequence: TGTGCCAGTAGTACAGGGGCCTCCTCCTACGAGCAGTACTTC. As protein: CASSTGASSYEQYF.

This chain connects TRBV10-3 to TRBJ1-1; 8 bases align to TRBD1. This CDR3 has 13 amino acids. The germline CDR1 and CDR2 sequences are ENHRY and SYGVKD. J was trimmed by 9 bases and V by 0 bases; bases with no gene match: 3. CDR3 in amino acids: CAISESTGAKAFF. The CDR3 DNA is TGTGCCATCAGTGAGTCGACAGGGGCAAAAGCTTTCTTT.

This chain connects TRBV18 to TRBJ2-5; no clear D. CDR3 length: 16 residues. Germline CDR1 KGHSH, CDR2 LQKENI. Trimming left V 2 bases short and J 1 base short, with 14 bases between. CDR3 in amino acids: CASSPMSESPQETQYF. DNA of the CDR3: TGTGCCAGCTCACCAATGTCGGAGAGCCCCCAAGAGACCCAGTACTTC. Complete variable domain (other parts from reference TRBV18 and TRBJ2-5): NAGVMQNPRHLVRRRGQEARLRCSPMKGHSHVYWYRQLPEEGLKFMVYLQKENIIDESGMPKERFSAEFPKEGPSILRIQQVVRGDSAAYFCASSPMSESPQETQYFGPGTRLLVL.

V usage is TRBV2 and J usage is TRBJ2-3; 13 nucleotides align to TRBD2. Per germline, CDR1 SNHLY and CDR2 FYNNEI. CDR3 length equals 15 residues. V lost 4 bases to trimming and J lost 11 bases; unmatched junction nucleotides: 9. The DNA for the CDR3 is TGTGCCAGCAGTGGGGGAGGGACTAGCGGGGAGATGCAGTATTTT. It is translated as CASSGGGTSGEMQYF.

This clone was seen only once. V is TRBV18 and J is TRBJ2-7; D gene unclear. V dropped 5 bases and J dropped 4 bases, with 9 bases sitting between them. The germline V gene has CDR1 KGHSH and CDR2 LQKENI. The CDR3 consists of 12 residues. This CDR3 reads CASSAYGYEQYF. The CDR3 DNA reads TGTGCCAGCTCAGCCTATGGTTACGAGCAGTACTTC.

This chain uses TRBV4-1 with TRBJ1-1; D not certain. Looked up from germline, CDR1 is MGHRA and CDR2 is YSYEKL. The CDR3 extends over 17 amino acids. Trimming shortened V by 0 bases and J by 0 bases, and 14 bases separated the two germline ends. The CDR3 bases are TGCGCCAGCAGCCAAGATCCACCAGGCGTCATGAACACTGAAGCTTTCTTT. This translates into CASSQDPPGVMNTEAFF.

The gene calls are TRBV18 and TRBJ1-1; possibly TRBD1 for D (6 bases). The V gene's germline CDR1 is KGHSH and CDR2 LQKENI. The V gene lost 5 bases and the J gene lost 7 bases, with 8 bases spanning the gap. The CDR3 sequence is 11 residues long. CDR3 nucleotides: TGTGCCAGCTCAAGGACAGATGAAGCTTTCTTT. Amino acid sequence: CASSRTDEAFF.

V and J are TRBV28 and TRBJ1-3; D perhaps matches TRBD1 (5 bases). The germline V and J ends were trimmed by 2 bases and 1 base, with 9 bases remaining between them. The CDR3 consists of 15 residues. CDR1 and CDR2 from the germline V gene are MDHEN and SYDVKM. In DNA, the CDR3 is TGTGCCAGCAGTTTAGGAGGGGTTTCTGGAAACACCATATATTTT. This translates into CASSLGGVSGNTIYF.

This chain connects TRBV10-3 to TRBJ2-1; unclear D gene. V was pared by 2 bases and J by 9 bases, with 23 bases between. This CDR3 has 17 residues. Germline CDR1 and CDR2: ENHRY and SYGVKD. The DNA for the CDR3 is TGTGCCATCAGTGAGACTATAAATCCTCCCCCAGCCGGTGAGCAGTTCTTC. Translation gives CAISETINPPPAGEQFF.

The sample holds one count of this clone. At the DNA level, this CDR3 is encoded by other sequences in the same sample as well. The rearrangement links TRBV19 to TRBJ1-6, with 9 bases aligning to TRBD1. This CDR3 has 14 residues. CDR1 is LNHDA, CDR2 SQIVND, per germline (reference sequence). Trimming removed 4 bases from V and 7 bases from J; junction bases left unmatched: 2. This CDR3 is CASSTGQGNSPLHF. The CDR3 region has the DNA TGTGCCAGTAGTACGGGACAGGGAAATTCACCCCTCCACTTT. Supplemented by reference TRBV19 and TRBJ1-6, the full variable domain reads DGGITQSPKYLFRKEGQNVTLSCEQNLNHDAMYWYRQDPGQGLRLIYYSQIVNDFQKGDIAEGYSVSREKKESFPLTVTSAQKNPTAFYLCASSTGQGNSPLHFGNGTRLTVT.

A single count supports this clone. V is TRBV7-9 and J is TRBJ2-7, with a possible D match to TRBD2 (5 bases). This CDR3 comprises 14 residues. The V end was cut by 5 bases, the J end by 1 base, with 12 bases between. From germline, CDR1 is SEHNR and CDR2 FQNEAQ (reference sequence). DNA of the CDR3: TGTGCCAGCAGCCCGAGAGGGCCATCCTACGAGCAGTACTTC. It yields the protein CASSPRGPSYEQYF.

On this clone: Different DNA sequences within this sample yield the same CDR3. The CDR3 bases are TGCGCCAGCAGCTCGGACGGGGGTGGAACTGAAGCTTTCTTT. Translating it yields CASSSDGGGTEAFF. This rearrangement joins TRBV5-1 to TRBJ1-1; perhaps TRBD1 as D (5 bases). The CDR3 covers 14 residues. V lost 3 bases, J lost 5 bases, and 14 bases lay in between. Per the germline V gene, CDR1 is SGHRS and CDR2 is YFSETQ.

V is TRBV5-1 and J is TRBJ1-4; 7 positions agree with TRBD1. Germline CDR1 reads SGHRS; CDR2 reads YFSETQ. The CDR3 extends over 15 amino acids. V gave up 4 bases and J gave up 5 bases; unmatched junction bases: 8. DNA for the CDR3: TGCGCCAGCAGCGAGGACGGGACAGCCAATGAAAAACTGTTTTTT. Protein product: CASSEDGTANEKLFF.

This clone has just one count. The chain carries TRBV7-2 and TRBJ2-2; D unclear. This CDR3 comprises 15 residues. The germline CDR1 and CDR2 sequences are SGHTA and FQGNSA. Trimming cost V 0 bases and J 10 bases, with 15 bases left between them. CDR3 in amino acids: CASSLAANPAEELFF. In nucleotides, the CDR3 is TGTGCCAGCAGCTTAGCAGCGAACCCAGCCGAGGAGCTGTTTTTT.

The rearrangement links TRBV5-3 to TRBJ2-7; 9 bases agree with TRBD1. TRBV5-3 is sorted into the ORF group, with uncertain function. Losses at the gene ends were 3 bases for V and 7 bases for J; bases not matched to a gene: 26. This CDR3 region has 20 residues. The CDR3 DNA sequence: TGTGCCAGAAGCTCCGGGACAGGGATGGTCTTTTGTCGGTTTTTGTGGGAGCAGTACTTC. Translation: CARSSGTGMVFCRFLWEQYF.

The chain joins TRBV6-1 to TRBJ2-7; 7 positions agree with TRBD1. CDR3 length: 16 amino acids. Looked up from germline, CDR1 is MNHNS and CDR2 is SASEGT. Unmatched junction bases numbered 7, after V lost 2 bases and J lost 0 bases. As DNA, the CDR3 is TGTGCCAGCAGTGAAACCCGGGGACAGCCCTCCTACGAGCAGTACTTC. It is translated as CASSETRGQPSYEQYF.

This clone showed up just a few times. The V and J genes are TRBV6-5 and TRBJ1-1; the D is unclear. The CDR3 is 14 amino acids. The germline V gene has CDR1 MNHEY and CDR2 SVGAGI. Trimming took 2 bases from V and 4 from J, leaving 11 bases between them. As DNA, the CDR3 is TGTGCCAGCAGTTACCAGGAGGGCGGCACTGAAGCTTTCTTT. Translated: CASSYQEGGTEAFF.

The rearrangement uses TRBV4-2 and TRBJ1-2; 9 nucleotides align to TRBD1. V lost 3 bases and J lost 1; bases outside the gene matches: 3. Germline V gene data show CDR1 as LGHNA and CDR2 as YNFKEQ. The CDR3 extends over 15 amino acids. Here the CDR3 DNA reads TGTGCCAGCAGCCAGTGGACAGGGGTTAACTATGGCTACACCTTC. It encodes CASSQWTGVNYGYTF.

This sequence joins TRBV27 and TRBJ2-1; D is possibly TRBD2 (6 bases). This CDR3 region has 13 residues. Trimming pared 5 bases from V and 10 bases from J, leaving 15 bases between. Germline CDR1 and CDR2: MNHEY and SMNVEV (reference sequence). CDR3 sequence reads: CASSLRGGREQFF. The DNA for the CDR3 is TGTGCCAGCAGTCTGCGGGGCGGCCGGGAGCAGTTCTTC.

For the CDR3, the DNA is TGTGCCTGGAGTAACGGACCACTCGGGGGCTACGAGCAGTACTTC. It codes for CAWSNGPLGGYEQYF. J is TRBJ2-7 and V is TRBV30; D is possibly TRBD2 (6 bases). The ends were cut back, 2 bases at V and 3 bases at J, with 17 bases in the middle. Germline lookup yields CDR1 GTSNPN and CDR2 SVGIG (reference sequence). The CDR3 is 15 amino acids.

CDR3: CAWRFRTEAFF. As DNA, the CDR3 is TGTGCCTGGAGGTTTCGCACTGAAGCTTTCTTT. This chain links TRBV30 with TRBJ1-1, with D unclear. The CDR3 sequence is 11 residues long. Germline-derived CDR1 and CDR2 are GTSNPN and SVGIG (reference sequence). V was clipped by 3 bases and J by 4 bases, with 6 bases between them. Combining the CDR3 with reference TRBV30 and TRBJ1-1 gives the whole variable domain SQTIHQWPATLVQPVGSPLSLECTVEGTSNPNLYWYRQAAGRGLQLLFYSVGIGQISSEVPQNLSASRPQDRQFILSSKKLLLSDSGFYLCAWRFRTEAFFGQGTRLTVV.

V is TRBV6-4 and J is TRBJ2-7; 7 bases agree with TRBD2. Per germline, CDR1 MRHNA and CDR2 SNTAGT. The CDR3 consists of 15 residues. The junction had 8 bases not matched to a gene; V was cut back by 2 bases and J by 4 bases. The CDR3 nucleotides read TGTGCCAGCAGTGACGCGGGGGATACTATTTACGAGCAGTACTTC. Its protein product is CASSDAGDTIYEQYF.

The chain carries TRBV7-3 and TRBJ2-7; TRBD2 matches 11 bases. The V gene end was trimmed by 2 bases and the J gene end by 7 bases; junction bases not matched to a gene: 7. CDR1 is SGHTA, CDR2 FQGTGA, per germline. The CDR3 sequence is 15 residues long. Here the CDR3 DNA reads TGTGCCAGCAGCTTATTAGCGGGGGGGCCCGGAGAGCAGTACTTC. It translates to CASSLLAGGPGEQYF.

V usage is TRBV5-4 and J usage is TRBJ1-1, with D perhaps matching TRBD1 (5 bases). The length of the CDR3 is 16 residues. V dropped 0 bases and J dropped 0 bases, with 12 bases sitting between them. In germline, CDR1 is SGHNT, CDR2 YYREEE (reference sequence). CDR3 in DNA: TGTGCCAGCAGCTTGGTTGGCCAGGGTCTGAACACTGAAGCTTTCTTT. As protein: CASSLVGQGLNTEAFF.

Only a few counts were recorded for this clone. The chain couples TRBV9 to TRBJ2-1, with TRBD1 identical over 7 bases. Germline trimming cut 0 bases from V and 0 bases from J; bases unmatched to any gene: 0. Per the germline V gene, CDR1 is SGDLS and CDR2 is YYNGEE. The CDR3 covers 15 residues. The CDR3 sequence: CASSVGQGSYNEQFF. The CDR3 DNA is TGTGCCAGCAGCGTAGGACAGGGCTCCTACAATGAGCAGTTCTTC.

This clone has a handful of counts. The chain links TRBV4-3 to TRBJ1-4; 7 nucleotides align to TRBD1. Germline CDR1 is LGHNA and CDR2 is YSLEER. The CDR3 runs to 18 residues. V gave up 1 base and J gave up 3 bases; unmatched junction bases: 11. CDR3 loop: CASSQGLSRGQSNEKLFF. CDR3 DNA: TGCGCCAGCAGCCAAGGGCTCTCCCGGGGACAGTCTAATGAAAAACTGTTTTTT.

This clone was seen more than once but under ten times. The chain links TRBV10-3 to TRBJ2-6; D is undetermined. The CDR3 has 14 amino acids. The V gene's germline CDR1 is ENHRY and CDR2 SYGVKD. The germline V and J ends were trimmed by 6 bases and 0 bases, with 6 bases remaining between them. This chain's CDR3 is CAIRADSGANVLTF. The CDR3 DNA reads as TGTGCCATCAGGGCAGACTCTGGGGCCAACGTCCTGACTTTC.

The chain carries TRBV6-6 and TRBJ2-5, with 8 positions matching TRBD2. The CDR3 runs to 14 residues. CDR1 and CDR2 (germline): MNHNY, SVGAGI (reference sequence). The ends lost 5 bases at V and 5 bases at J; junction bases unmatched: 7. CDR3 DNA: TGTGCCAGCAGTCCCGTAGCGGGGTCGGAGACCCAGTACTTC. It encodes CASSPVAGSETQYF.

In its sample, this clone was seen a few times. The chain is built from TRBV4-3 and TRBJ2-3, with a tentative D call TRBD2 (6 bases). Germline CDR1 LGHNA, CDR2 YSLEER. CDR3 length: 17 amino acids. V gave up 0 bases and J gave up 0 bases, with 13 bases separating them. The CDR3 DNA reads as TGCGCCAGCAGCCAAGATGGACTACCAACTAGCACAGATACGCAGTATTTT. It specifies CASSQDGLPTSTDTQYF.

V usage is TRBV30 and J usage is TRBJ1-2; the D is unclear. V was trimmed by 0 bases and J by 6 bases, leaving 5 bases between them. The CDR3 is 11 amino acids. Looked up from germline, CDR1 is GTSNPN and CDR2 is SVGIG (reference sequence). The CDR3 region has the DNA TGTGCCTGGAGTGTACTTCATGGCTACACCTTC. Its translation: CAWSVLHGYTF.